This T cell receptor (beta chain) derives from a study of blood T cell repertoires in COVID-19. Study overall: Italy, Spain and the United States were the sources of the convalescent and acute COVID-19 samples. Sample material is recorded as cDNA or gDNA derived from T cells, B-cell-depleted T cells, or PBMCs.

The Seattle patients joined while their infection was active and were tracked longitudinally afterward. Measured with immunoSEQ multiplex PCR; TCRdb has only the in-frame clones, and not every one. The sample has some 200,000 clones, around 81% seen once. This clone was seen a handful of times. The source of this sequence is a man between 60 and 75 years old with COVID-19, enrolled during active disease. Sequencing input: peripheral blood.

The CDR3 loop is CASRKGTGNYGYTF. The CDR3 DNA sequence: TGTGCCAGCAGAAAGGGGACAGGCAACTATGGCTACACCTTC. The chain couples TRBV6-5 to TRBJ1-2; 8 bases match TRBD1. V trimming: 6 bases; J trimming: 2 bases; junction bases outside the gene matches: 5. The CDR3 is 14 residues long. Germline V gene lookup returns CDR1 MNHEY and CDR2 SVGAGI.